One sample yielded the 13 T cell receptor beta chains listed below, sequenced in a study of blood T cell repertoires in COVID-19. Sequenced by immunoSEQ multiplex PCR; TCRdb stores in-frame clones only, minus some. The sample yields some 190,000 clones, 70% to 90% seen once. Material: peripheral blood. All receptors come from a human donor with active or convalescent COVID-19. The donor label of this sample is uncertain.

The chain links TRBV28 to TRBJ1-1; a possible D gene is TRBD1 (5 bases). Germline CDR1 reads MDHEN; CDR2 reads SYDVKM. The CDR3 extends over 15 amino acids. Trimming removed 1 base at V and 6 bases at J, with 15 bases between. CDR3 region: CASSLSLRGTSEAFF. The CDR3 coding sequence is TGTGCCAGCAGTTTATCCCTACGCGGGACTTCTGAAGCTTTCTTT.

The V call is TRBV10-3, the J call TRBJ2-7; 9 bases agree with TRBD1. The CDR3 contains 13 residues. Germline values: CDR1 ENHRY, CDR2 SYGVKD. The V gene end was trimmed by 9 bases and the J gene end by 4 bases; junction bases not matched to a gene: 7. The CDR3 spells CAMTPGQGYEQYF. The CDR3 DNA is TGTGCCATGACCCCGGGACAGGGTTACGAGCAGTACTTC.

The chain joins TRBV7-9 to TRBJ2-4; 9 positions agree with TRBD1. The V segment lost 10 bases and the J segment 3 bases; nucleotides outside the gene matches: 7. The CDR3 runs to 14 residues. Germline V lookup: CDR1 SEHNR, CDR2 FQNEAQ (reference sequence). DNA for the CDR3: TGTGCCACTAACAGGGGGCAGGACAAAAACATTCAGTACTTC. The encoded protein is CATNRGQDKNIQYF.

The CDR3 nucleotides read TGTGCCAGCAGCCACACCCGCGGACGGGAGGGTAGCTACACCTTC. This sequence encodes CASSHTRGREGSYTF. The V gene is TRBV3-1 (or the pseudogene TRBV3-2), the J gene TRBJ1-2, with D unresolved. CDR3 length: 15 amino acids. The germline V gene has CDR1 LGHDT and CDR2 YNNKEL (reference sequence). Trimming removed 3 bases at V and 9 bases at J, with 20 bases between.

The CDR3 DNA reads TGTGCCAGCAGCTCTACCCGGGACAGCTCCTACGAGCAGTACTTC. This sequence encodes CASSSTRDSSYEQYF. This chain links TRBV3-1 (or the pseudogene TRBV3-2) with TRBJ2-7; 7 bases line up with TRBD1. The CDR3 length is 15 residues. Germline loops: CDR1 LGHDT, CDR2 YNNKEL (reference sequence). The J segment lost 0 bases and the V segment lost 5 bases, leaving 7 bases of the junction unmatched.

CDR3 amino acids: CASSIGLGSGGYSGANVLTF. As DNA, the CDR3 is TGTGCCAGTAGTATAGGATTGGGTTCAGGGGGCTATTCTGGGGCCAACGTCCTGACTTTC. The chain recombines TRBV19 with TRBJ2-6; TRBD1 matches at 8 bases. Germline-derived CDR1 and CDR2 are LNHDA and SQIVND (reference sequence). V shed 1 base, J shed 1 base, and the junction held 12 bases outside the gene matches. CDR3 size: 20 residues.

V and J are TRBV27 and TRBJ1-2, with D perhaps matching TRBD1 (5 bases). This CDR3 is 15 amino acids long. Per the germline V gene, CDR1 is MNHEY and CDR2 is SMNVEV (reference sequence). The ends were cut back, 4 bases at V and 4 bases at J, with 16 bases in the middle. In DNA, the CDR3 is TGTGCCAGCAGTTCCCGCTTTAGGGGCGCCTATGGCTACACCTTC. Its protein product is CASSSRFRGAYGYTF.

V gene TRBV5-4 combines with J gene TRBJ2-3; D is perhaps TRBD2 (6 bases). The CDR3 totals 12 residues. The germline V gene encodes CDR1 SGHNT and CDR2 YYREEE (reference sequence). Deletions cut 10 bases from V and 0 bases from J, with 9 bases between. CDR3 in DNA: TGTGCCGGAGGGGACAGCACAGATACGCAGTATTTT. It translates to CAGGDSTDTQYF. Together with reference TRBV5-4 and TRBJ2-3, the CDR3 gives the full variable domain: ETGVTQSPTHLIKTRGQQVTLRCSSQSGHNTVSWYQQALGQGPQFIFQYYREEENGRGNFPPRFSGLQFPNYSSELNVNALELDDSALYLCAGGDSTDTQYFGPGTRLTVL.

The rearrangement links TRBV27 to TRBJ1-1, with D unclear. The germline CDR1 and CDR2 sequences are MNHEY and SMNVEV (reference sequence). The ends were cut back, 3 bases at V and 4 bases at J, with 12 bases in the middle. CDR3 length equals 14 residues. The CDR3, as DNA: TGTGCCAGCAGTTTCGCGGGGTCGGGCACTGAAGCTTTCTTT. Translating gives CASSFAGSGTEAFF.

The gene calls are TRBV7-2 and TRBJ2-1, with 8 bases identical to TRBD1. The V gene's germline CDR1 is SGHTA and CDR2 FQGNSA. The length of the CDR3 is 18 residues. With V trimmed by 7 bases and J by 0 bases, 14 bases remained unmatched. CDR3 region: CASTPRAGGYFSYNEQFF. For the CDR3, the DNA is TGTGCCAGCACCCCCCGGGCAGGGGGCTATTTCTCCTACAATGAGCAGTTCTTC.

V and J are TRBV11-2 and TRBJ2-1, with 8 bases matching TRBD1. The germline V gene has CDR1 SGHAT and CDR2 FQNNGV. This CDR3 spans 16 amino acids. The trim removed 3 bases at V and 3 bases at J, leaving 7 bases unmatched. The CDR3 DNA sequence: TGTGCCAGCAGCTTGGGGTGGACAGGGAACTACAATGAGCAGTTCTTC. This encodes CASSLGWTGNYNEQFF.

The V gene is TRBV5-5, the J gene TRBJ1-1; D is unclear. V gave up 0 bases and J gave up 1 base, with 4 bases separating them. The germline V gene has CDR1 SGHKS and CDR2 YYEKEE (reference sequence). This CDR3 comprises 13 residues. In DNA, the CDR3 is TGTGCCAGCAGCTTGGCGGGGAACACTGAAGCTTTCTTT. Encoded protein: CASSLAGNTEAFF.

Only a few counts were recorded for this clone. At the DNA level, this CDR3 is encoded by other sequences in the same sample as well. The V gene is TRBV28, the J gene TRBJ1-3, with D unclear. Trimming cost V 2 bases and J 0 bases, with 8 bases left between them. The CDR3 is 15 residues long. Germline loops: CDR1 MDHEN, CDR2 SYDVKM. Written as DNA, the CDR3 is TGTGCCAGCAGTTTAGCGGGAAACTCTGGAAACACCATATATTTT. This translates into CASSLAGNSGNTIYF.